This T cell receptor (beta chain) comes out of a study of OX40 agonist ivuxolimab in advanced cancers. Study-level background: Six ivuxolimab dose levels, 0.01 to 10 mg/kg, were given intravenously every 2 weeks.

Overall study results and limits: In a subset of nonresponders, normalized T-cell clonal expansion was also low. Expanded peripheral T cells had an undetermined antigen specificity. At 0.1 to 3.0 mg/kg, clonal expansion of CD4+ and CD8+ blood T cells had occurred by week 6.

The assay was immunoSEQ multiplex PCR, and TCRdb's table has in-frame clones only and misses some. Of under 55,000 clones detected, 70% to 90% appear once; the ten largest clones hold around 16%. Germline V gene sequence: CDR1 MNHEY, CDR2 SMNVEV (reference sequence). The V segment lost 10 bases and the J segment 9 bases; nucleotides outside the gene matches: 7. The length of the CDR3 is 12 residues. Regarding this clone: Antigen: not known.

Here the sequenced sample was CD4+ or CD8+ T cells sorted from blood, taken in a trial of the OX40 agonist ivuxolimab. The V gene is TRBV27, the J gene TRBJ2-1; 9 bases agree with TRBD2. The TCR comes from an adult with an advanced solid tumor such as melanoma, head and neck, liver or kidney cancer. As DNA, the CDR3 is TGTGCCACCGCGGGGGGGTTCGGTGAGCAGTTCTTC. Encoded protein: CATAGGFGEQFF.